This TCR beta chain was recorded in a study of cytomegalovirus exposure and HLA in healthy donors. PCR involved 60 Vbeta and 13 Jbeta primers. Libraries were prepared by immunoSEQ multiplex PCR; TCRdb keeps only in-frame clonotypes and omits some of them. The table records 95,000 to 110,000 clones, around 80% of them present only once. CDR3 length equals 15 residues. Germline V gene lookup returns CDR1 MNHEY and CDR2 SMNVEV (reference sequence). With 6 bases removed from V and 7 bases from J, the gap between germline ends came to 19 bases. Sequenced: PBMCs. This chain links TRBV27 with TRBJ2-1; possibly TRBD1 for D (6 bases). This receptor was identified in a man younger than 45 in good health and CMV-seropositive. CDR3 DNA sequence: TGTGCCAGCAGCAAGTTTGGGGGCGGACTGAATGAGCAGTTCTTC. Translated: CASSKFGGGLNEQFF.